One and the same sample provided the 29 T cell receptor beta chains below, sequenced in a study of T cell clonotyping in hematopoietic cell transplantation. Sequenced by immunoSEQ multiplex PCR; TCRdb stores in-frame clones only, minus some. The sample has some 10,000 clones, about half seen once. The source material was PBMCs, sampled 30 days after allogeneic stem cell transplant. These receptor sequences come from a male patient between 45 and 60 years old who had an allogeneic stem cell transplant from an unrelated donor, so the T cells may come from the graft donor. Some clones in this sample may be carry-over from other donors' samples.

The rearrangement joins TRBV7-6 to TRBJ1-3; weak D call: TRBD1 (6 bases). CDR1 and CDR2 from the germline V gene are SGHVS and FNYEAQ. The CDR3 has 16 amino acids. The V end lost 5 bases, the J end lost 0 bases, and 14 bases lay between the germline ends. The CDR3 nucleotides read TGTGCCAGCAGCATTCAGACAGGCAACTCTGGAAACACCATATATTTT. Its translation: CASSIQTGNSGNTIYF.

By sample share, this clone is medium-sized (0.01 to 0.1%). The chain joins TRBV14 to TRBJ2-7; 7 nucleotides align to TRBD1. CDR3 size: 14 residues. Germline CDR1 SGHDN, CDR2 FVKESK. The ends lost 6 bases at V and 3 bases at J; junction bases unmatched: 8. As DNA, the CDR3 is TGTGCCAGCAGACCGACAGGGAAGAGCTACGAGCAGTACTTC. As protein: CASRPTGKSYEQYF.

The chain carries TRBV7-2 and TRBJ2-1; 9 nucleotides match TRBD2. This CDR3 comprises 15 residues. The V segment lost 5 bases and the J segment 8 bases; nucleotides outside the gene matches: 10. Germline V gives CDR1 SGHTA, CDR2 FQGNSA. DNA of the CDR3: TGTGCCAGCAGCCCTCGGGCTAGCGGGAAGGATGAGCAGTTCTTC. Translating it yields CASSPRASGKDEQFF.

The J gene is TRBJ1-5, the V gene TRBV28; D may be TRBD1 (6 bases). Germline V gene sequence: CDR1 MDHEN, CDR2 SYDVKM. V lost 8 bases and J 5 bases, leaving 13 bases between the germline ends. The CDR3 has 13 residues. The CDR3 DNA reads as TGTGCCAGCGACGACAGGCTTGATCAGCCCCAGCATTTT. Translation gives CASDDRLDQPQHF.

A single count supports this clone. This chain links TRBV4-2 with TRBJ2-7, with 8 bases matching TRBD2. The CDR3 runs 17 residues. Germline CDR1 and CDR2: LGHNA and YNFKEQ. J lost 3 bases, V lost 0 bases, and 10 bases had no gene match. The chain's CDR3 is CASSQEATGGASYEQYF. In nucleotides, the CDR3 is TGTGCCAGCAGCCAAGAAGCGACGGGGGGGGCAAGCTACGAGCAGTACTTC.

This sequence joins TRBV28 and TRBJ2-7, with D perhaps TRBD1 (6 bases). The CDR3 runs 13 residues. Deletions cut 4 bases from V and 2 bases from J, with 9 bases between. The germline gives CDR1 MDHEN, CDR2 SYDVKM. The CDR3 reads CASSSRDTYEQYF. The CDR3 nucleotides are TGTGCCAGCAGTTCCAGGGACACCTACGAGCAGTACTTC.

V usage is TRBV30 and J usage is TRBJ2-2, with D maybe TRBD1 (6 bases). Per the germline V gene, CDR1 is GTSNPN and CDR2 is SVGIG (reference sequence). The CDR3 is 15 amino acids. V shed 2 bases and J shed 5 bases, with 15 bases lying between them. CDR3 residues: CAWSPLTGNTGELFF. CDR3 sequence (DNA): TGTGCCTGGAGTCCCCTAACAGGGAATACCGGGGAGCTGTTTTTT.

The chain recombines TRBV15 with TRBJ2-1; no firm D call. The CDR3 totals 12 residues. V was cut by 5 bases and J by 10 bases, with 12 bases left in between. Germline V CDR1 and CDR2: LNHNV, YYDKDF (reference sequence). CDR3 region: CATSSIADEQFF. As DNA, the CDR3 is TGTGCCACCAGCTCAATAGCAGACGAGCAGTTCTTC.

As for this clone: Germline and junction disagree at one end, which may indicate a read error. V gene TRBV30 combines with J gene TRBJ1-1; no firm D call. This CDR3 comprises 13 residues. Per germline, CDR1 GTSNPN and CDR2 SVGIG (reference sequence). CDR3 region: CALERQPNTEAFF. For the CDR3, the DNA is TGCGCCTTGGAGAGACAACCAAACACTGAAGCTTTCTTT.

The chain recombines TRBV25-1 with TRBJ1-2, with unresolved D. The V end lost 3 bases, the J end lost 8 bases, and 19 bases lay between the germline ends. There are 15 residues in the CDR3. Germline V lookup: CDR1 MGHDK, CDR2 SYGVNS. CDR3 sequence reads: CASSDLRTGTEGYTF. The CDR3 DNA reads TGTGCCAGCAGTGATCTCAGGACGGGAACGGAGGGCTACACCTTC.

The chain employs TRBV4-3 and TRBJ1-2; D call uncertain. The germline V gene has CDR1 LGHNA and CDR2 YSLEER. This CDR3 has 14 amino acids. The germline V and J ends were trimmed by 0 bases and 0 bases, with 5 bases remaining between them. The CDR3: CASSQEGANYGYTF. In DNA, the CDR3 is TGCGCCAGCAGCCAAGAGGGCGCTAACTATGGCTACACCTTC.

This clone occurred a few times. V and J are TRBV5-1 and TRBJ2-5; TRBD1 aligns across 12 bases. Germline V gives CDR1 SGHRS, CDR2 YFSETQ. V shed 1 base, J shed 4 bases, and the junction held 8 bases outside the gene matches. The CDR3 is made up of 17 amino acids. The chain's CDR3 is CASSLMGQGARGETQYF. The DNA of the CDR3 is TGCGCCAGCAGCTTGATGGGACAGGGGGCGAGGGGAGAGACCCAGTACTTC.

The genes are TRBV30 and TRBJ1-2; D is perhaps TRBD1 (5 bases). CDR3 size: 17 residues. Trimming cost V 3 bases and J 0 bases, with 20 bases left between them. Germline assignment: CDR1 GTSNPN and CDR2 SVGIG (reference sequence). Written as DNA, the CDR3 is TGTGCCTGGAGAGAACCGGGACCGACATTATCTAACTATGGCTACACCTTC. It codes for CAWREPGPTLSNYGYTF.

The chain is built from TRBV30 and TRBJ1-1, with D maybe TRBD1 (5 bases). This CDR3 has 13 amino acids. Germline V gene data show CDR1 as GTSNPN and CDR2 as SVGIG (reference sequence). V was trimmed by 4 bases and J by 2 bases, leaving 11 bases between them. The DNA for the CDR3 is TGTGCCTGGACTGACAGTTTTAACACTGAAGCTTTCTTT. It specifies CAWTDSFNTEAFF. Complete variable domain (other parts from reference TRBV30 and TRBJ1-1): SQTIHQWPATLVQPVGSPLSLECTVEGTSNPNLYWYRQAAGRGLQLLFYSVGIGQISSEVPQNLSASRPQDRQFILSSKKLLLSDSGFYLCAWTDSFNTEAFFGQGTRLTVV.

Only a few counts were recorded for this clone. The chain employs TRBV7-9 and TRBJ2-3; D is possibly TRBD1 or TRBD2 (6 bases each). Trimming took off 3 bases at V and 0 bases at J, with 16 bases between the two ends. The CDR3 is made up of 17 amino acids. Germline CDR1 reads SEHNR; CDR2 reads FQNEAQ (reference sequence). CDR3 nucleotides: TGTGCCAGCAGCTTTGGGCTGCGAGGGGGGAGCACAGATACGCAGTATTTT. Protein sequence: CASSFGLRGGSTDTQYF.

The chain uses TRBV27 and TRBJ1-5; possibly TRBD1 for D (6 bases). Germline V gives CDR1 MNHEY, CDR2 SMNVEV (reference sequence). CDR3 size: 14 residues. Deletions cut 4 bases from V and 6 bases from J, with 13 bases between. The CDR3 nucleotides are TGTGCCAGCAGTTGGGGGGCGGAGGGTCAGCCCCAGCATTTT. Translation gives CASSWGAEGQPQHF.

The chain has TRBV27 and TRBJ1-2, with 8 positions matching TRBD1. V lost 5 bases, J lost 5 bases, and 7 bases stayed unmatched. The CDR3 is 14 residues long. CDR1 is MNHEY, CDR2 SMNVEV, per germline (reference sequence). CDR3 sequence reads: CASSGRTGRYGYTF. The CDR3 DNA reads TGTGCCAGCAGTGGACGGACAGGGCGTTATGGCTACACCTTC.

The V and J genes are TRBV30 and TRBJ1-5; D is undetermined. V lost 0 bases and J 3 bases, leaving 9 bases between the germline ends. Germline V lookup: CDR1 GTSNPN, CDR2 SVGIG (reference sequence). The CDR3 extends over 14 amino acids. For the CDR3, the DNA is TGTGCCTGGAGTGTCGGTTTATTCAATCAGCCCCAGCATTTT. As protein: CAWSVGLFNQPQHF.

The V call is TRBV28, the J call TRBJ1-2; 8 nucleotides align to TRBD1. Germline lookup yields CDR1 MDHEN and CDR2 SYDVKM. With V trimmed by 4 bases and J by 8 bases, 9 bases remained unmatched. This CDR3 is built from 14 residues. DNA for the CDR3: TGTGCCAGCAGTTCTTCCGGGACAGGAGGAGGCTACACCTTC. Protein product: CASSSSGTGGGYTF.

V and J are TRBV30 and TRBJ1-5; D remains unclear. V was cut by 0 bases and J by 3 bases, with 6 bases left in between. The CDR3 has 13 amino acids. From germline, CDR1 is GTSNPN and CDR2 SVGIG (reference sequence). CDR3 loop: CAWSVRSNQPQHF. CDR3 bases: TGTGCCTGGAGTGTACGGTCCAATCAGCCCCAGCATTTT.

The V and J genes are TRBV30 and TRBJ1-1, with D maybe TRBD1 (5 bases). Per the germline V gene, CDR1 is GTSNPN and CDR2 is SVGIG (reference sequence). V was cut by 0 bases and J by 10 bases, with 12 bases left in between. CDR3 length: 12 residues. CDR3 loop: CAWSVEGRAAFF. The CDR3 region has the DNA TGTGCCTGGAGTGTGGAGGGGAGGGCAGCTTTCTTT.

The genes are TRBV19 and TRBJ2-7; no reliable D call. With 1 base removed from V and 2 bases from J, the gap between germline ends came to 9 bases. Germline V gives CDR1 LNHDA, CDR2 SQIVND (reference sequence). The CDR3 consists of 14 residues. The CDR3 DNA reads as TGTGCCAGTAGTATAGGGACCGGAGCCTACGAGCAGTACTTC. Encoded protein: CASSIGTGAYEQYF.

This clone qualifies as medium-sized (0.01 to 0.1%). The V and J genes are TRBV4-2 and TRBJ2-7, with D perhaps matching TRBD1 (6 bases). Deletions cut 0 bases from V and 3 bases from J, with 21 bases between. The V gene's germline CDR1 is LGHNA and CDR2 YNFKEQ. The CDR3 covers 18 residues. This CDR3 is CASSQDGVVGDTRYEQYF. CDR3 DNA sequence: TGTGCCAGCAGCCAAGATGGGGTCGTGGGGGACACGCGCTACGAGCAGTACTTC.

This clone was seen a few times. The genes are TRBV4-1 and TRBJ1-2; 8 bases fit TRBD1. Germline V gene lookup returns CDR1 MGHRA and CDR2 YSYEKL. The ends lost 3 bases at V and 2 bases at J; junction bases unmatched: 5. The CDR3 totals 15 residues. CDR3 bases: TGCGCCAGCAGCCAGGCACACAGGGGGAACTATGGCTACACCTTC. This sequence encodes CASSQAHRGNYGYTF.

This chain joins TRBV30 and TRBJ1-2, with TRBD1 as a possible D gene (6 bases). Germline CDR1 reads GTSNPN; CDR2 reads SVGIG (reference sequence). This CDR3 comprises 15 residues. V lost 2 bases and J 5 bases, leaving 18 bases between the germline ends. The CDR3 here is CAWSSNGGLSYGYTF. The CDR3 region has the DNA TGTGCCTGGAGTTCTAACGGGGGGCTTTCTTATGGCTACACCTTC.

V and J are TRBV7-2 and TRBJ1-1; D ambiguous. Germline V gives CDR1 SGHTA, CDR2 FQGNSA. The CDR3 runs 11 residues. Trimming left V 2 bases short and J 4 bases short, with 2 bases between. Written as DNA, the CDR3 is TGTGCCAGCAGCTTATTCACTGAAGCTTTCTTT. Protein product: CASSLFTEAFF.

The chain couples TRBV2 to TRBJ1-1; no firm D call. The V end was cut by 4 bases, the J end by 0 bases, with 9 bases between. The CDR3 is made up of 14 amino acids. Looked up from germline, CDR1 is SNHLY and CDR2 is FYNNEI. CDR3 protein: CASSVNQMNTEAFF. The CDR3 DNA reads TGTGCCAGCAGTGTAAACCAGATGAACACTGAAGCTTTCTTT. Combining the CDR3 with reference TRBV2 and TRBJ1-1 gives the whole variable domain EPEVTQTPSHQVTQMGQEVILRCVPISNHLYFYWYRQILGQKVEFLVSFYNNEISEKSEIFDDQFSVERPDGSNFTLKIRSTKLEDSAMYFCASSVNQMNTEAFFGQGTRLTVV.

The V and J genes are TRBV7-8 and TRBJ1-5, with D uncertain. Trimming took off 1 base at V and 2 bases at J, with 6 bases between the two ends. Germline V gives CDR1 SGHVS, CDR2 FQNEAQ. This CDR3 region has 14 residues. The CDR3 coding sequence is TGTGCCAGCAGCTTAGGAGGCGGCAATCAGCCCCAGCATTTT. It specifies CASSLGGGNQPQHF.

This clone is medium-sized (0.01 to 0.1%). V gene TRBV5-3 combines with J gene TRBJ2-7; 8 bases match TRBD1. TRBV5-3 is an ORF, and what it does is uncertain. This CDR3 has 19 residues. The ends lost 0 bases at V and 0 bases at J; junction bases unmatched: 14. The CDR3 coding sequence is TGTGCCAGAAGCTTGGCCACCAGACGGGTAACAGGGGGCTCCTACGAGCAGTACTTC. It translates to CARSLATRRVTGGSYEQYF.